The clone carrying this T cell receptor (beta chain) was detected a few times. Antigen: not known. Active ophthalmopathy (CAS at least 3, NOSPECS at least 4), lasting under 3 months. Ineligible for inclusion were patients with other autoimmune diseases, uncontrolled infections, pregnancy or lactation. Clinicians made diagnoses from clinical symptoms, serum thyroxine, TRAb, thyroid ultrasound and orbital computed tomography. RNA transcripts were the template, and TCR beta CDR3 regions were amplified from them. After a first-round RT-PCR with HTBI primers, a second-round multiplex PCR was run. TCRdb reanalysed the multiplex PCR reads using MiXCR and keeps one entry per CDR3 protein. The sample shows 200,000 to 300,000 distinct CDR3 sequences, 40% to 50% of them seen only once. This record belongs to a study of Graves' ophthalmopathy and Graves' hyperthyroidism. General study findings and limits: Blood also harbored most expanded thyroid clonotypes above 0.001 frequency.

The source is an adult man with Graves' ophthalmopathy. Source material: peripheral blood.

CDR3 nucleotide sequence: TGTGCCAGCCGTGGAGTAGGGGAGCTGTTTTTT. Encoded protein: CASRGVGELFF. This chain uses TRBV18 with TRBJ2-2; D remains ambiguous. This CDR3 comprises 11 residues. Germline assignment: CDR1 KGHSH and CDR2 LQKENI. The V end lost 8 bases, the J end lost 8 bases, and 9 bases lay between the germline ends. Full variable domain (rest looked up from reference TRBV18 and TRBJ2-2): NAGVMQNPRHLVRRRGQEARLRCSPMKGHSHVYWYRQLPEEGLKFMVYLQKENIIDESGMPKERFSAEFPKEGPSILRIQQVVRGDSAAYFCASRGVGELFFGEGSRLTVL.